This is a list of T cell receptor beta chains from one sample in a study of blood T cell repertoires in COVID-19. Profiled with immunoSEQ multiplex PCR; TCRdb holds only in-frame clones, not every one. Seen here are 60,000 to 75,000 clones, approximately 79% observed once, and the top ten hold 4.5% to 7%. Sequences were obtained from peripheral blood. These receptors came from a woman in her 70s with acute or convalescent COVID-19. CDR3s include the opening cysteine and the closing phenylalanine or tryptophan. The D gene is left open where the match is weak. Only some rows state a clone size, as once, few, many or a class for expanded clones.

j_call: TRBJ1-4; d_call: -; clone_size: -; v_call: TRBV19; cdr3_nt: TGTGCCAGTAGTGGGGGGGCCACTAATGAAAAACTGTTTTTT; cdr3_aa: CASSGGATNEKLFF
j_call: TRBJ2-6; d_call: -; clone_size: -; v_call: TRBV9; cdr3_nt: TGTGCCAGCAGCGTAGCGCCCACCTCGGGTTCTGGGGCCAACGTCCTGACTTTC; cdr3_aa: CASSVAPTSGSGANVLTF
j_call: TRBJ2-1; d_call: TRBD2; clone_size: -; v_call: TRBV19; cdr3_nt: TGTGCCAGTAGTATATGGCCTAGCGGGGTTAGATTTATCAATGAGCAGTTCTTC; cdr3_aa: CASSIWPSGVRFINEQFF
j_call: TRBJ1-2; d_call: TRBD1; clone_size: -; v_call: TRBV27; cdr3_nt: TGTGCCAGCAGAACTTCTGGGACCAGGGGGGGCTACACCTTC; cdr3_aa: CASRTSGTRGGYTF
j_call: TRBJ2-3; d_call: -; clone_size: once; v_call: TRBV5-6; cdr3_nt: TGTGCCAGCAGCTTGGCCTTGATTCAGGCAGATACGCAGTATTTT; cdr3_aa: CASSLALIQADTQYF
j_call: TRBJ1-4; d_call: -; clone_size: -; v_call: TRBV21-1; cdr3_nt: TGTGCCAGCAGCAAAGTATTGTACAGTGGACACCCTAATGAAAAACTGTTTTTT; cdr3_aa: CASSKVLYSGHPNEKLFF
j_call: TRBJ2-3; d_call: -; clone_size: -; v_call: TRBV20-1; cdr3_nt: TGCAGTGCTAGACCGGGGGCGCAGTATTTT; cdr3_aa: CSARPGAQYF
j_call: TRBJ2-4; d_call: TRBD1; clone_size: -; v_call: TRBV11-2; cdr3_nt: TGTGCCAGCAGCTTACAAGGGGACAGGGCCAAAAACATTCAGTACTTC; cdr3_aa: CASSLQGDRAKNIQYF
j_call: TRBJ1-1; d_call: -; clone_size: -; v_call: TRBV19; cdr3_nt: TGTGCCAGTAGTACCCGCCAGGGAGGGAACACTGAAGCTTTCTTT; cdr3_aa: CASSTRQGGNTEAFF
j_call: TRBJ1-5; d_call: -; clone_size: many; v_call: TRBV2; cdr3_nt: TGTGCCAGCAGTCCAGGGACTGGCAATCAGCCCCAGCATTTT; cdr3_aa: CASSPGTGNQPQHF
j_call: TRBJ1-2; d_call: -; clone_size: -; v_call: TRBV28; cdr3_nt: TGTGCCAGCAGTCCCCCGATGCCCCAGGGTGACTATGGCTACACCTTC; cdr3_aa: CASSPPMPQGDYGYTF
j_call: TRBJ2-7; d_call: TRBD2; clone_size: -; v_call: TRBV7-2; cdr3_nt: TGTGCCAGCAGCTTAAGCGGGGGGGCGGCCGAGCAGTACTTC; cdr3_aa: CASSLSGGAAEQYF
j_call: TRBJ2-5; d_call: TRBD2; clone_size: -; v_call: TRBV20-1; cdr3_nt: TGCAGTGCTCGTGGGCTAGCGGACCGAGAAGAGACCCAGTACTTC; cdr3_aa: CSARGLADREETQYF
j_call: TRBJ1-2; d_call: -; clone_size: -; v_call: TRBV4-1; cdr3_nt: TGCGCCAGCAGCCAAGGCACGGGAGATAACTATGGCTACACCTTC; cdr3_aa: CASSQGTGDNYGYTF
j_call: TRBJ2-1; d_call: -; clone_size: -; v_call: TRBV20-1; cdr3_nt: TGCAGTGCTAGTCGGGGGGCAGACAATGAGCAGTTCTTC; cdr3_aa: CSASRGADNEQFF
j_call: TRBJ1-2; d_call: TRBD1; clone_size: -; v_call: TRBV27; cdr3_nt: TGTGCCACCTGTGACAGGGACTATGGCTACACCTTC; cdr3_aa: CATCDRDYGYTF
j_call: TRBJ1-5; d_call: TRBD1; clone_size: -; v_call: TRBV6-2/TRBV6-3; cdr3_nt: TGTGCCAGCAGTAAATCCGCCGGGACAGGGGGCGATCAGCCCCAGCATTTT; cdr3_aa: CASSKSAGTGGDQPQHF
j_call: TRBJ2-7; d_call: -; clone_size: -; v_call: TRBV6-5; cdr3_nt: TGTGCCAGCAGTTACTCGAGATACGAGCAGTACTTC; cdr3_aa: CASSYSRYEQYF